Below are 30 T cell receptor beta chains sequenced from a single sample in a study of blood T cells in healthy people across ages. Sample-barcoded 5' priming and a J-beta primer mix drove a second PCR of roughly 6 to 12 cycles. TCRdb passed the 5' RACE reads through MiXCR, listing each CDR3 protein once. The profile shows over a million distinct CDR3 sequences, 55% to 75% of them singletons. What was sequenced was blood. These receptor sequences come from a man aged 18 to 30 in good health.

V gene TRBV3-1 combines with J gene TRBJ1-3; D is uncertain. Germline loops: CDR1 LGHDT, CDR2 YNNKEL (reference sequence). The CDR3 spans 18 residues. The V end lost 1 base, the J end lost 0 bases, and 16 bases lay between the germline ends. DNA for the CDR3: TGTGCCAGCAGCCAAGTAGGGCGGTATCGTCCCTCTGGAAACACCATATATTTT. Its protein product is CASSQVGRYRPSGNTIYF.

This clonotype has just a few counts. This sequence joins TRBV7-2 and TRBJ2-7; no clear D. CDR1 is SGHTA and CDR2 is FQGNSA in the germline V gene. The CDR3 has 12 residues. V lost 5 bases, J lost 3 bases, and 8 bases lay in between. The CDR3 DNA reads as TGTGCCAGCAGCGACAACGACTACGAGCAGTACTTC. Translation gives CASSDNDYEQYF.

This chain links TRBV28 with TRBJ2-5, with 7 positions matching TRBD1. The CDR3 length is 15 residues. Germline CDR1 and CDR2: MDHEN and SYDVKM. V trimming: 4 bases; J trimming: 5 bases; junction bases outside the gene matches: 10. In nucleotides, the CDR3 is TGTGCCAGCAGTTCCCGGGACAGACCGAGGGAGACCCAGTACTTC. It codes for CASSSRDRPRETQYF.

This clonotype has just one count. The DNA for the CDR3 is TGTGCCAGCAGCCCGACGGGAGAGATGGAGGGGCATACGCAGTATTTT. Translation gives CASSPTGEMEGHTQYF. The J gene is TRBJ2-3, the V gene TRBV7-9; weak D call: TRBD2 (6 bases). The CDR3 runs to 16 residues. V lost 5 bases and J lost 7, with 22 bases in between. Germline V gene lookup returns CDR1 SEHNR and CDR2 FQNEAQ (reference sequence).

The chain uses TRBV20-1 and TRBJ2-2; D ambiguous. This CDR3 is 14 amino acids long. CDR1 and CDR2 (germline): DFQATT, SNEGSKA (reference sequence). Trimming removed 0 bases at V and 2 bases at J, with 7 bases between. The CDR3 region has the DNA TGCAGTGCTAGAGAAGAACCTAACACCGGGGAGCTGTTTTTT. This encodes CSAREEPNTGELFF.

The chain is built from TRBV28 and TRBJ1-5, with a tentative D call TRBD1 (5 bases). CDR1 MDHEN and CDR2 SYDVKM come from the germline V gene. Deletions cut 3 bases from V and 9 bases from J, with 18 bases between. This CDR3 is 15 amino acids long. CDR3 DNA: TGTGCCAGCAGTTTGACGGGACCGAGCTTTACGCCCCAGCATTTT. Amino acid sequence: CASSLTGPSFTPQHF.

V and J are TRBV24-1 and TRBJ2-1, with D possibly matching TRBD1 (5 bases). The ends were cut back, 5 bases at V and 5 bases at J, with 21 bases in the middle. Germline-derived CDR1 and CDR2 are KGHDR and SFDVKD. This CDR3 is built from 17 residues. The DNA for the CDR3 is TGTGCCACCAGTGCCTCCTTTGGGGCTCGCCTAAACAATGAGCAGTTCTTC. This encodes CATSASFGARLNNEQFF.

This chain joins TRBV6-5 and TRBJ1-5; a possible D gene is TRBD1 (6 bases). This CDR3 is 15 amino acids long. CDR1 MNHEY and CDR2 SVGAGI come from the germline V gene. V was trimmed by 1 base and J by 8 bases, leaving 15 bases between them. The CDR3 bases are TGTGCCAGCAGTTACTGGAAACAGGGCACGGAGCCCCAGCATTTT. The encoded protein is CASSYWKQGTEPQHF.

Only a few counts were recorded for this clonotype. The chain's CDR3 is CASSLSGTTNEKLFF. The CDR3 nucleotides read TGTGCCAGCAGTTTAAGTGGGACGACTAATGAAAAACTGTTTTTT. The chain joins TRBV27 to TRBJ1-4; tentatively, D is TRBD1 (5 bases). V lost 2 bases and J lost 2, with 9 bases in between. The CDR3 runs 15 residues. The germline V gene encodes CDR1 MNHEY and CDR2 SMNVEV (reference sequence).

This clonotype was seen more than once but under ten times. CDR3 coding DNA: TGTGCCAGCAGTATAATGACAGGGTCGTTTTACGAGCAGTACTTC. Residues: CASSIMTGSFYEQYF. V and J are TRBV7-9 and TRBJ2-5, with 7 bases identical to TRBD1. TRBJ2-7 matches the DNA end more closely, so the J call is doubtful. The CDR3 is made up of 15 amino acids. CDR1 SEHNR and CDR2 FQNEAQ come from the germline V gene (reference sequence).

The chain has TRBV29-1 and TRBJ2-1, with 9 bases fitting TRBD2. V trimming: 2 bases; J trimming: 0 bases; junction bases outside the gene matches: 5. The CDR3 contains 16 residues. CDR1 and CDR2 from the germline V gene are SQVTM and ANQGSEA. CDR3 in DNA: TGCAGCGTTGAACTCGCTAGCGGGATCTCCTACAATGAGCAGTTCTTC. Translation: CSVELASGISYNEQFF.

The genes are TRBV4-1 and TRBJ2-1; D gene uncertain. There are 14 residues in the CDR3. CDR1 and CDR2 (germline): MGHRA, YSYEKL. V gave up 0 bases and J gave up 8 bases, with 11 bases separating them. The CDR3 sequence: CASSQEDGLDEQFF. CDR3 coding DNA: TGCGCCAGCAGCCAAGAGGACGGGCTGGATGAGCAGTTCTTC.

The chain employs TRBV20-1 and TRBJ1-2; 10 bases align to TRBD1. J lost 7 bases, V lost 6 bases, and 11 bases had no gene match. The CDR3 length is 14 residues. Germline CDR1 reads DFQATT; CDR2 reads SNEGSKA (reference sequence). The CDR3, as DNA: TGCAGTGCCAGGCTGGACAGGGGGGTGGTTGGCTACACCTTC. Translating gives CSARLDRGVVGYTF.

The rearrangement links TRBV2 to TRBJ1-6; D uncertain. Germline V CDR1 and CDR2: SNHLY, FYNNEI. Trimming pared 4 bases from V and 6 bases from J, leaving 13 bases between. The CDR3 totals 15 residues. The CDR3 reads CASSALRETNSPLHF. The DNA of the CDR3 is TGTGCCAGCAGTGCCCTACGGGAAACTAATTCACCCCTCCACTTT.

The chain employs TRBV28 and TRBJ2-1; no clear D gene. Germline CDR1 reads MDHEN; CDR2 reads SYDVKM. This CDR3 is built from 17 residues. Between the trimmed V and J ends, which lost 5 bases and 0 bases, there was a span of 17 bases. This chain's CDR3 is CASSPTTGLSSYNEQFF. The CDR3 nucleotides are TGTGCCAGCAGTCCTACCACGGGCCTGAGCTCCTACAATGAGCAGTTCTTC.

There are a few counts of this clonotype. V gene TRBV10-1 combines with J gene TRBJ2-7, with D possibly TRBD2 on 5 matching bases. Germline loops: CDR1 WNHNN, CDR2 SYGVQD (reference sequence). This CDR3 region has 14 residues. V dropped 2 bases and J dropped 0 bases, with 8 bases sitting between them. The CDR3 loop is CASSENGNSYEQYF. The CDR3 coding sequence is TGCGCCAGCAGTGAGAACGGGAACTCCTACGAGCAGTACTTC.

CDR3 amino acids: CASSLDGRAVSEQYF. Here the CDR3 DNA reads TGTGCCAGCAGCTTAGACGGGAGGGCCGTGAGCGAGCAGTACTTC. The rearrangement joins TRBV7-9 to TRBJ2-5; TRBD2 matches at 8 bases. The J call may be mistaken, given a closer DNA end match to TRBJ2-7. Germline V lookup: CDR1 SEHNR, CDR2 FQNEAQ (reference sequence). The CDR3 runs to 15 residues.

This clonotype was picked up a small number of times. The chain joins TRBV3-1 to TRBJ2-7, with a weak D call TRBD2 (6 bases). This CDR3 contains 14 residues. V lost 3 bases and J lost 3, with 12 bases in between. The V gene's germline CDR1 is LGHDT and CDR2 YNNKEL (reference sequence). Here the CDR3 reads CASSHGDFDYEQYF. The CDR3 DNA reads TGTGCCAGCAGCCACGGGGACTTCGACTACGAGCAGTACTTC.

The J gene is TRBJ2-1, the V gene TRBV6-2 or TRBV6-3; D ambiguous. The CDR3 consists of 13 residues. CDR1 is MNHEY and CDR2 is SVGEGT in the germline V gene. With 5 bases removed from V and 12 bases from J, the gap between germline ends came to 17 bases. The DNA of the CDR3 is TGTGCCAGCAGTGACCCCTTACGCGGTGGGCAGTTCTTC. Translation: CASSDPLRGGQFF.

The gene calls are TRBV6-5 and TRBJ1-2; perhaps TRBD1 as D (5 bases). V was clipped by 8 bases and J by 8 bases, with 24 bases between them. Germline CDR1 and CDR2: MNHEY and SVGAGI. The CDR3 runs to 15 residues. The CDR3, as DNA: TGTGCCAGCGCTAGACTACGGGACGGCGGGGACGGCTACACCTTC. Its translation is CASARLRDGGDGYTF.

This rearrangement joins TRBV6-2 or TRBV6-3 to TRBJ2-7; the match to TRBD1 covers 8 bases. With 7 bases clipped from V and 5 bases from J, the junction kept 10 bases outside the gene matches. CDR1 and CDR2 (germline): MNHEY, SVGEGT. The CDR3 has 14 amino acids. Written as DNA, the CDR3 is TGTGCCAGCATTGGACAGGGTCGGAGCCACGAGCAGTACTTC. This gives the protein CASIGQGRSHEQYF.

The chain recombines TRBV29-1 with TRBJ2-1; 7 nucleotides line up with TRBD2. The V gene's germline CDR1 is SQVTM and CDR2 ANQGSEA. This CDR3 has 13 amino acids. Trimming cost V 7 bases and J 6 bases; bases outside gene matches: 9. This CDR3 reads CSDTRGRGNEQFF. CDR3 DNA: TGCAGCGATACCCGCGGGAGAGGCAATGAGCAGTTCTTC.

The chain joins TRBV6-5 to TRBJ1-2; 7 nucleotides agree with TRBD1. The V segment lost 0 bases and the J segment 8 bases; nucleotides outside the gene matches: 3. The CDR3 consists of 13 residues. Germline-derived CDR1 and CDR2 are MNHEY and SVGAGI. Here the CDR3 reads CASSYSDRVGYTF. In DNA, the CDR3 is TGTGCCAGCAGTTACTCCGACAGGGTCGGCTACACCTTC.

The chain uses TRBV5-1 and TRBJ2-1, with TRBD2 matching 8 bases. This CDR3 is built from 16 residues. CDR1 and CDR2 from the germline V gene are SGHRS and YFSETQ. Trimming cost V 7 bases and J 1 base; bases outside gene matches: 10. The CDR3 bases are TGCGCCAGCGACACGGGAGGGCCCGGATCCTACAATGAGCAGTTCTTC. The encoded protein is CASDTGGPGSYNEQFF.

This clonotype turned up a few times. The rearrangement joins TRBV4-2 to TRBJ2-4, with D perhaps TRBD2 (5 bases). Near its end, the DNA agrees better with TRBJ2-7, so the J call may be wrong. CDR1 LGHNA and CDR2 YNFKEQ come from the germline V gene. This CDR3 spans 14 amino acids. The CDR3 spells CASSPEVLQYEQYF. The CDR3 DNA follows: TGTGCCAGCAGCCCGGAGGTCTTACAATACGAGCAGTACTTC.

This clonotype was recorded once. This CDR3 reads CASSWVGGPPTYEQYF. The CDR3 DNA reads TGTGCCAGCAGTTGGGTTGGCGGGCCCCCTACCTACGAGCAGTACTTC. V usage is TRBV27 and J usage is TRBJ2-7, with a possible D match to TRBD2 (5 bases). V was pared by 4 bases and J by 2 bases, with 18 bases between. The CDR3 extends over 16 amino acids. Per germline, CDR1 MNHEY and CDR2 SMNVEV (reference sequence).

This clonotype appeared once. This sequence joins TRBV6-1 and TRBJ1-2, with 7 bases matching TRBD1. CDR3 length equals 12 residues. The germline V gene has CDR1 MNHNS and CDR2 SASEGT. V dropped 10 bases and J dropped 2; count of bases not matched to a gene: 4. CDR3 sequence reads: CAIQGQNYGYTF. CDR3 DNA sequence: TGTGCCATACAGGGGCAGAACTATGGCTACACCTTC.

The chain uses TRBV6-5 and TRBJ2-3; no clear D. This CDR3 has 11 amino acids. The V end was cut by 8 bases, the J end by 0 bases, with 3 bases between. CDR1 and CDR2 from the germline V gene are MNHEY and SVGAGI. The CDR3 region is CASVSTDTQYF. The CDR3 DNA follows: TGTGCCAGCGTCAGCACAGATACGCAGTATTTT.

This chain connects TRBV7-2 to TRBJ1-4, with a possible D match to TRBD1 (5 bases). V lost 4 bases and J lost 8, with 17 bases in between. Per germline, CDR1 SGHTA and CDR2 FQGNSA. This CDR3 has 15 amino acids. CDR3 amino acids: CASSSIGGVREKLFF. The CDR3 bases are TGTGCCAGCAGCTCCATCGGGGGGGTCAGAGAAAAACTGTTTTTT.

V is TRBV25-1 and J is TRBJ1-2, with 8 bases lining up with TRBD1. Trimming removed 0 bases from V and 6 bases from J; junction bases left unmatched: 9. The V gene's germline CDR1 is MGHDK and CDR2 SYGVNS. This CDR3 contains 16 residues. Written as DNA, the CDR3 is TGTGCCAGCAGTGAATACGGGGGACAGGCTATACATGGCTACACCTTC. It translates to CASSEYGGQAIHGYTF.